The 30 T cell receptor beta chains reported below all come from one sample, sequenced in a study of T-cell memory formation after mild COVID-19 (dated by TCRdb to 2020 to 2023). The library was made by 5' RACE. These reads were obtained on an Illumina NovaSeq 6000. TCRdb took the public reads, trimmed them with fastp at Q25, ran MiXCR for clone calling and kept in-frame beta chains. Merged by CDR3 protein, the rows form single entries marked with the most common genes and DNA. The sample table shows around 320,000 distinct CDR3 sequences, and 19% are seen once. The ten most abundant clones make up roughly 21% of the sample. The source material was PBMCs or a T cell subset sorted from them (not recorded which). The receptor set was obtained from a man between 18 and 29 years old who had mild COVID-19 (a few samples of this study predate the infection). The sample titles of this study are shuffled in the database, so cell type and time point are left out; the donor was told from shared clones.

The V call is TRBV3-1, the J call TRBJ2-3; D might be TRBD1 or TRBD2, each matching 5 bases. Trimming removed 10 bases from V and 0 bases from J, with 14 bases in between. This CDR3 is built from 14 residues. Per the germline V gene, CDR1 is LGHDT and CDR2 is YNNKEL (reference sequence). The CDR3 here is CATREGRSTDTQYF. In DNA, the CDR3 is TGTGCCACGAGAGAGGGGCGAAGCACAGATACGCAGTATTTT.

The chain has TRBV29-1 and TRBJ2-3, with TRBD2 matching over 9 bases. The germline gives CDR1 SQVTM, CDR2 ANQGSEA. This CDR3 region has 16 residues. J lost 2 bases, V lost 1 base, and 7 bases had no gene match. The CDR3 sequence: CSVEAFSGGYTDTQYF. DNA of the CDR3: TGCAGCGTTGAAGCCTTTAGCGGGGGTTACACAGATACGCAGTATTTT.

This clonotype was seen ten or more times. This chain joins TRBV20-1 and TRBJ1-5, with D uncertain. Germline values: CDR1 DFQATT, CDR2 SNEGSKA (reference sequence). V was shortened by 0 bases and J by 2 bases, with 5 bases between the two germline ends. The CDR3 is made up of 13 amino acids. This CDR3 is CSARDGGNQPQHF. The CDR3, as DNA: TGCAGTGCTAGAGATGGGGGCAATCAGCCCCAGCATTTT.

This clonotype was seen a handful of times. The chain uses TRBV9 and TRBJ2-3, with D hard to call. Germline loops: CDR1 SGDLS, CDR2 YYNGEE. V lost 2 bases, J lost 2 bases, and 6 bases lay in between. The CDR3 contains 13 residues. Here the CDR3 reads CASSVGPTDTQYF. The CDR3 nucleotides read TGTGCCAGCAGCGTCGGGCCCACAGATACGCAGTATTTT.

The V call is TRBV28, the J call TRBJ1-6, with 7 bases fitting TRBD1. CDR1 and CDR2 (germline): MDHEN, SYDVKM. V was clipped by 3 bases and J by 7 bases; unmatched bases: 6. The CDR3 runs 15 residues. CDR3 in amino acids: CASSFPATGNSPLHF. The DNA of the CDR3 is TGTGCCAGCAGTTTTCCCGCGACAGGGAATTCACCCCTCCACTTT.

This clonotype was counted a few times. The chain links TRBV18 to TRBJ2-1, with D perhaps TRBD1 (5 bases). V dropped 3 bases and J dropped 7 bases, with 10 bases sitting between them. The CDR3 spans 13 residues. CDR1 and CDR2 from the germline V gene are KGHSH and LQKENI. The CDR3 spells CASSPRQSNEQFF. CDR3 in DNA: TGTGCCAGCTCACCCCGACAGTCGAATGAGCAGTTCTTC.

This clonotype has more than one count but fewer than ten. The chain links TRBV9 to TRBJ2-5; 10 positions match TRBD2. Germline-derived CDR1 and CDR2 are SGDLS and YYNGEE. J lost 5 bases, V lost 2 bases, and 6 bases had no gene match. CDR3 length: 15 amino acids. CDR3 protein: CASSVGLANGETQYF. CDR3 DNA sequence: TGTGCCAGCAGCGTGGGACTAGCGAATGGGGAGACCCAGTACTTC.

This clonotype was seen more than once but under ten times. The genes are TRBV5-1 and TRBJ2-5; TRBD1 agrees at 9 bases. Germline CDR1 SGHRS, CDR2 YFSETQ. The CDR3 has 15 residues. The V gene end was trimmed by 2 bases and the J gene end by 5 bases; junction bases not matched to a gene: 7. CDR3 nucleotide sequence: TGCGCCAGCAGCTTAGTAACAGGGGGCTCGGAGACCCAGTACTTC. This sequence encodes CASSLVTGGSETQYF.

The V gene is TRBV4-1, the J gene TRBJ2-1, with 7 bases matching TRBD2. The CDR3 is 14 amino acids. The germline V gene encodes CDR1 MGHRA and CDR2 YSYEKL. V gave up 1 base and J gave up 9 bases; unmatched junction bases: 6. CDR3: CASSQAGGLGEQFF. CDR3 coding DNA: TGCGCCAGCAGCCAAGCGGGGGGATTGGGTGAGCAGTTCTTC.

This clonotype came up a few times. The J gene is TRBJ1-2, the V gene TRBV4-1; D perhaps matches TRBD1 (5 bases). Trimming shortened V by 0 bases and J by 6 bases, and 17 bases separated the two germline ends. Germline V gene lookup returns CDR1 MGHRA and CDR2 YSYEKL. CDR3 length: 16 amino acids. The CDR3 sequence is CASSQDHMREQDGYTF. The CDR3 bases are TGCGCCAGCAGCCAAGATCATATGAGGGAACAGGATGGCTACACCTTC.

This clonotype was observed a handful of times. CDR3 region: CASSQRGGPNTGELFF. The CDR3 bases are TGTGCCAGCAGCCAAAGAGGGGGGCCGAACACCGGGGAGCTGTTTTTT. V usage is TRBV4-2 and J usage is TRBJ2-2; the D call may be TRBD1 or TRBD2 (6 bases each). The V end lost 2 bases, the J end lost 0 bases, and 10 bases lay between the germline ends. The CDR3 extends over 16 amino acids. Germline CDR1 LGHNA, CDR2 YNFKEQ.

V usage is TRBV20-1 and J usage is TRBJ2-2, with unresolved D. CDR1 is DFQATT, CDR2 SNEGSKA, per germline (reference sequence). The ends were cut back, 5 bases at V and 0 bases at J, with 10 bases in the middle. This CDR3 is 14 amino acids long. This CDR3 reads CSAPPLTNTGELFF. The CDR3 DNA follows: TGCAGTGCTCCCCCACTGACGAACACCGGGGAGCTGTTTTTT.

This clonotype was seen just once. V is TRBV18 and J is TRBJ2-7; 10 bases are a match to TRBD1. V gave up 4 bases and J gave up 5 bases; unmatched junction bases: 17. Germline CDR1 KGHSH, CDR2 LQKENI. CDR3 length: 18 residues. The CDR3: CASSLWPPGQGISHEQYF. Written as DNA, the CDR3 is TGTGCCAGCTCACTATGGCCTCCGGGACAGGGGATAAGCCACGAGCAGTACTTC.

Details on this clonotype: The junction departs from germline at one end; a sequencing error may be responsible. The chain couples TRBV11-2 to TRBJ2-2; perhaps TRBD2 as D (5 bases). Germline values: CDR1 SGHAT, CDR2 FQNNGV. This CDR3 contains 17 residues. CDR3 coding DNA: TGTGCCAGCAGCTTAGGGCCTCTTCACCCGAGCACCGGGGAGCTGATTTTT. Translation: CASSLGPLHPSTGELIF.

CDR3 sequence reads: CASSQESWGATDTQYF. CDR3 bases: TGCGCCAGCAGCCAAGAGAGTTGGGGGGCCACAGATACGCAGTATTTT. The chain joins TRBV4-3 to TRBJ2-3, with D possibly being TRBD1 or TRBD2 (6 bases each). V was shortened by 0 bases and J by 2 bases, with 12 bases between the two germline ends. The CDR3 runs to 16 residues. The germline gives CDR1 LGHNA, CDR2 YSLEER.

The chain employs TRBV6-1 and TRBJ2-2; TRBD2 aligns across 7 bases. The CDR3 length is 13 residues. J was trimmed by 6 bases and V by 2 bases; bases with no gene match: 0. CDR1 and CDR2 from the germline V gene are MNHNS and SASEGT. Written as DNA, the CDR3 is TGTGCCAGCAGTGAACTAGCGGCCGGGGAGCTGTTTTTT. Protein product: CASSELAAGELFF.

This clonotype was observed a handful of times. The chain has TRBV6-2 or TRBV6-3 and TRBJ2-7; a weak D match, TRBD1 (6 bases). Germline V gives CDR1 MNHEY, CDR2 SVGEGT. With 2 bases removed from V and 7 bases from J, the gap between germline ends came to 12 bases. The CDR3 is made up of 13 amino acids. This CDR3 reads CASSYRQVDEQYF. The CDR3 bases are TGTGCCAGCAGTTACCGACAGGTTGATGAGCAGTACTTC.

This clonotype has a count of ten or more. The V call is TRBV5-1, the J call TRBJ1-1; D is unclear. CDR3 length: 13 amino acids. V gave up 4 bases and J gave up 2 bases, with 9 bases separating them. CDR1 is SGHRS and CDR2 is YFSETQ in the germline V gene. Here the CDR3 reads CASSPDGNTEAFF. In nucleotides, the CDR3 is TGCGCCAGCAGCCCCGACGGTAACACTGAAGCTTTCTTT.

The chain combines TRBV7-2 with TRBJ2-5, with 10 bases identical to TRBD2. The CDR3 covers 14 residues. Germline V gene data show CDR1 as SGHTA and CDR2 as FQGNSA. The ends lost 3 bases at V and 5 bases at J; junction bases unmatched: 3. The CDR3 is CASSFSGGWETQYF. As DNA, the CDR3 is TGTGCCAGCAGCTTTAGCGGGGGGTGGGAGACCCAGTACTTC.

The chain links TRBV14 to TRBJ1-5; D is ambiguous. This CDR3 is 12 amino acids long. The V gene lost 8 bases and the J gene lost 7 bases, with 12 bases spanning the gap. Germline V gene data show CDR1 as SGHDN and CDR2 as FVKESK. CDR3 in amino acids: CASRPLIQPQHF. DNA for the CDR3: TGTGCCAGCCGACCCCTCATCCAGCCCCAGCATTTT.

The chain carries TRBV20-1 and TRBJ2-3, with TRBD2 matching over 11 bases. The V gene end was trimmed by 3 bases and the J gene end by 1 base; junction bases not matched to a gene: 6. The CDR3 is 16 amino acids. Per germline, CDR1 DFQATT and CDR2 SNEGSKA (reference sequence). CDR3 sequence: CSASGLAGGRTDTQYF. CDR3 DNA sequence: TGCAGTGCTAGCGGTCTAGCGGGGGGCCGCACAGATACGCAGTATTTT.

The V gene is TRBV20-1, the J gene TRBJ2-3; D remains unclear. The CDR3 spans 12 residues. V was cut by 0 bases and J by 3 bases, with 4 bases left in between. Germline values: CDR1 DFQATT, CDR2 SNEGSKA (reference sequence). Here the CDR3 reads CSARDATDTQYF. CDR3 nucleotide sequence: TGCAGTGCTAGAGATGCGACAGATACGCAGTATTTT.

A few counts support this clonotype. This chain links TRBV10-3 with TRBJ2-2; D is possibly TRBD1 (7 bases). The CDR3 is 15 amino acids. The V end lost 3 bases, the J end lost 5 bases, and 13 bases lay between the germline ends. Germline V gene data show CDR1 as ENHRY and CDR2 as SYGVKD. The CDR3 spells CAISDQQGTTGELFF. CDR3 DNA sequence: TGTGCCATCAGTGACCAACAGGGGACTACCGGGGAGCTGTTTTTT.

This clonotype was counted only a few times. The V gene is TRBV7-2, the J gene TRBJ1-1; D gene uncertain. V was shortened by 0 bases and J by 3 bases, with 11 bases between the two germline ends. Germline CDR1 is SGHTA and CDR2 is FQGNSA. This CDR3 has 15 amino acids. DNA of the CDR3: TGTGCCAGCAGCTTAGCATTAGGAGGGTACACTGAAGCTTTCTTT. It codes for CASSLALGGYTEAFF. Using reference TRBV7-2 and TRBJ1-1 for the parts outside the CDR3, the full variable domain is GAGVSQSPSNKVTEKGKDVELRCDPISGHTALYWYRQSLGQGLEFLIYFQGNSAPDKSGLPSDRFSAERTGGSVSTLTIQRTQQEDSAVYLCASSLALGGYTEAFFGQGTRLTVV.

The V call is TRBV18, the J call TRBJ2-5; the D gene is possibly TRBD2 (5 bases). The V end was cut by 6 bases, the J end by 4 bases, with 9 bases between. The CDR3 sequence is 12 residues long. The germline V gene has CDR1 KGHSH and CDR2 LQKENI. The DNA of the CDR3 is TGTGCCAGCTCGGGCGAGGGAGAGACCCAGTACTTC. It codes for CASSGEGETQYF.

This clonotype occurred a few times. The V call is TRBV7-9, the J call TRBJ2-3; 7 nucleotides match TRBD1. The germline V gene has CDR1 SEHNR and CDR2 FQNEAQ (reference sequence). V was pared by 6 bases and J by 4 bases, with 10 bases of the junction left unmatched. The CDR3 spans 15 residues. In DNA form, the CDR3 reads TGTGCCAGCAGACCAGACAGGGTGAGGGCAGATACGCAGTATTTT. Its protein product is CASRPDRVRADTQYF.

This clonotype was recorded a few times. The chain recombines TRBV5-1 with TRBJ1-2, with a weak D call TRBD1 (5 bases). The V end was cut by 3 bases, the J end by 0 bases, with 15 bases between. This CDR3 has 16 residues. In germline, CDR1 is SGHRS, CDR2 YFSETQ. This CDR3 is CASSWGTGPANYGYTF. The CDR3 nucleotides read TGCGCCAGCAGCTGGGGGACTGGACCGGCTAACTATGGCTACACCTTC.

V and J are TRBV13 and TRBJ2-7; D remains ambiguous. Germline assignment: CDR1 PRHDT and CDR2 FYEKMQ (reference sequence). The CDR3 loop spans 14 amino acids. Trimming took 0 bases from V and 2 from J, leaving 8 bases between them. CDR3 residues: CASSLGHGAYEQYF. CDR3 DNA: TGTGCCAGCAGCTTAGGTCACGGAGCCTACGAGCAGTACTTC.

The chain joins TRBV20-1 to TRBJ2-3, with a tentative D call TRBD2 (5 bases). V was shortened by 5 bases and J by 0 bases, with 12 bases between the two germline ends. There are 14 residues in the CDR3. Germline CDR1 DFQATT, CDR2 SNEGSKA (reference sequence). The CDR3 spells CSARPTGSTDTQYF. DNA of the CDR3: TGCAGTGCTCGACCGACGGGAAGCACAGATACGCAGTATTTT.

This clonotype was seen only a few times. In DNA form, the CDR3 reads TGTGCCAGCAGTGAACCCGGGGACAGGGTTTCACCCCTCCACTTT. This translates into CASSEPGDRVSPLHF. This chain uses TRBV6-1 with TRBJ1-6; TRBD1 matches at 9 bases. CDR1 MNHNS and CDR2 SASEGT come from the germline V gene. Trimming took 2 bases from V and 9 from J; bases not matched to a gene: 5. This CDR3 contains 15 residues.